The 8 T cell receptor beta chains below were found in one sample sequenced in a study of OX40 agonist ivuxolimab in advanced cancers. Libraries were prepared by immunoSEQ multiplex PCR; TCRdb keeps only in-frame clonotypes and omits some of them. The sample yields 60,000 to 70,000 clones, 80% seen once. This specimen was CD4+ or CD8+ T cells sorted from blood, taken in a trial of the OX40 agonist ivuxolimab. The source of these receptors is an adult with an advanced solid tumor such as melanoma, head and neck, liver or kidney cancer.

The chain uses TRBV4-2 and TRBJ1-3, with D possibly TRBD1 on 5 matching bases. CDR3 length: 18 amino acids. Germline CDR1 reads LGHNA; CDR2 reads YNFKEQ. The V gene lost 2 bases and the J gene lost 0 bases, with 17 bases spanning the gap. In nucleotides, the CDR3 is TGTGCCAGCAGCCAATTTCTGGGGCGGGGCCTCTCTGGAAACACCATATATTTT. Its protein product is CASSQFLGRGLSGNTIYF.

The CDR3 coding sequence is TGCGCCAGCCAAAGACAGGGGCCTCCGGGGGATACGCAGTATTTT. Translating it yields CASQRQGPPGDTQYF. This chain uses TRBV5-1 with TRBJ2-3; 8 bases line up with TRBD1. The length of the CDR3 is 15 residues. V gave up 7 bases and J gave up 6 bases; unmatched junction bases: 13. The germline gives CDR1 SGHRS, CDR2 YFSETQ.

Comments on this clone: Other DNA sequences in the same sample also yield this CDR3. The chain combines TRBV9 with TRBJ2-5; 7 bases are a match to TRBD1. Germline CDR1 and CDR2: SGDLS and YYNGEE. The ends lost 2 bases at V and 1 base at J; junction bases unmatched: 2. The CDR3 covers 14 residues. The CDR3 DNA reads TGTGCCAGCAGCGTCGGGACAGTCCAAGAGACCCAGTACTTC. It yields the protein CASSVGTVQETQYF.

This rearrangement joins TRBV18 to TRBJ2-4; TRBD1 is a possible D gene (6 bases). Germline CDR1 reads KGHSH; CDR2 reads LQKENI. This CDR3 has 15 amino acids. V lost 3 bases to trimming and J lost 8 bases, with 17 bases between them. The CDR3 spells CASSPQGSPFHIQYF. DNA for the CDR3: TGTGCCAGCTCACCGCAGGGGAGCCCATTCCACATTCAGTACTTC.

V and J are TRBV14 and TRBJ1-1, with TRBD1 as a possible D gene (6 bases). Trimming pared 5 bases from V and 6 bases from J, leaving 13 bases between. The germline V gene has CDR1 SGHDN and CDR2 FVKESK. CDR3 length equals 13 residues. The DNA for the CDR3 is TGTGCCAGCAGCGTAAATGAGGGGGCTGAAGCTTTCTTT. Translating it yields CASSVNEGAEAFF.

Of note for this clone: Since a much larger clone is just one base distant, this may be a read error. This sample also contains other DNA sequences that code for the same CDR3. The chain employs TRBV7-9 and TRBJ2-3; the D gene is possibly TRBD2 (6 bases). This CDR3 comprises 18 residues. Germline CDR1 is SEHNR and CDR2 is FQNEAQ (reference sequence). V dropped 4 bases and J dropped 2 bases, with 22 bases sitting between them. Here the CDR3 reads CASSSIARTGAATDTQYF. The DNA for the CDR3 is TGTGCCAGCAGCTCTATTGCTAGGACGGGAGCTGCCACAGATACGCAGTATTTT. The entire variable domain, with the rest obtained from reference TRBV7-9 and TRBJ2-3, is as follows: DTGVSQNPRHKITKRGQNVTFRCDPISEHNRLYWYRQTLGQGPEFLTYFQNEAQLEKSRLLSDRFSAERPKGSFSTLEIQRTEQGDSAMYLCASSSIARTGAATDTQYFGPGTRLTVL.

This chain joins TRBV20-1 and TRBJ2-3; a weak D match, TRBD2 (5 bases). Germline V gives CDR1 DFQATT, CDR2 SNEGSKA (reference sequence). V dropped 7 bases and J dropped 5 bases, with 10 bases sitting between them. This CDR3 is 11 amino acids long. CDR3 coding DNA: TGCAGTGTACGCGGACTAGATACGCAGTATTTT. As protein: CSVRGLDTQYF.

The chain recombines TRBV7-3 with TRBJ2-5; 8 nucleotides match TRBD2. This CDR3 comprises 13 residues. Germline CDR1 and CDR2: SGHTA and FQGTGA. V gave up 2 bases and J gave up 5 bases; unmatched junction bases: 1. CDR3 nucleotides: TGTGCCAGCAGCTTAGCGGGAGGCGAGACCCAGTACTTC. It yields the protein CASSLAGGETQYF.